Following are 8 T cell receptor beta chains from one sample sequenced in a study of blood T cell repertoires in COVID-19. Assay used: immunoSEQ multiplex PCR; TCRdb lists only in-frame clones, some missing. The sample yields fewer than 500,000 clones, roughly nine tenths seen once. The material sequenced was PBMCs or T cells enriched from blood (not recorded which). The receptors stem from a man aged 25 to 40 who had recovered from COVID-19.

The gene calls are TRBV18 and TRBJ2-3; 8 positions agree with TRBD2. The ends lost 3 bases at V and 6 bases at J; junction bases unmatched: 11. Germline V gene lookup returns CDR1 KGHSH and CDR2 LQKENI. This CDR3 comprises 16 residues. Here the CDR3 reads CASSPPSGAGVDTQYF. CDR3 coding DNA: TGTGCCAGCTCACCCCCCTCGGGAGCGGGAGTGGATACGCAGTATTTT. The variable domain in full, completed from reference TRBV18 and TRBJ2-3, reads NAGVMQNPRHLVRRRGQEARLRCSPMKGHSHVYWYRQLPEEGLKFMVYLQKENIIDESGMPKERFSAEFPKEGPSILRIQQVVRGDSAAYFCASSPPSGAGVDTQYFGPGTRLTVL.

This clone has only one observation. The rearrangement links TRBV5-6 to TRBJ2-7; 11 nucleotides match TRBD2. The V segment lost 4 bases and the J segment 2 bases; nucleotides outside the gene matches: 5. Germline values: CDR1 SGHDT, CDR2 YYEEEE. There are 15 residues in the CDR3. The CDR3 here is CASSPPTSGTYEQYF. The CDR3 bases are TGTGCCAGCAGCCCCCCGACTAGCGGGACCTACGAGCAGTACTTC. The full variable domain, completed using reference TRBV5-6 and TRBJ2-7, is DAGVTQSPTHLIKTRGQQVTLRCSPKSGHDTVSWYQQALGQGPQFIFQYYEEEERQRGNFPDRFSGHQFPNYSSELNVNALLLGDSALYLCASSPPTSGTYEQYFGPGTRLTVT.

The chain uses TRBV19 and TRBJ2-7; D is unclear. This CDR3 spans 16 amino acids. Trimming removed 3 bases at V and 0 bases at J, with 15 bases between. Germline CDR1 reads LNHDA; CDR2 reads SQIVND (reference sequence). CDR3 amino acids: CASSIVSPQSSYEQYF. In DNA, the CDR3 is TGTGCCAGTAGTATTGTTAGCCCCCAGAGCTCCTACGAGCAGTACTTC.

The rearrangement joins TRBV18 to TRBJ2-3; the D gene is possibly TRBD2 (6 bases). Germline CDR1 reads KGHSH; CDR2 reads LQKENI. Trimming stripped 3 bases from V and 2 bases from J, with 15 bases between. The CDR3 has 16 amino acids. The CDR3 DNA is TGTGCCAGCTCACCTCCTGGAGGGCACCACACAGATACGCAGTATTTT. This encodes CASSPPGGHHTDTQYF.

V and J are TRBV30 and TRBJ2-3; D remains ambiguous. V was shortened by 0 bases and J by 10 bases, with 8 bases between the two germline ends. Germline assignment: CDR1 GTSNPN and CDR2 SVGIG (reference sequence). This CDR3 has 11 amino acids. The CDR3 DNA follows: TGTGCCTGGAGTGTGTCATTAGCGCAGTATTTT. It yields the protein CAWSVSLAQYF.

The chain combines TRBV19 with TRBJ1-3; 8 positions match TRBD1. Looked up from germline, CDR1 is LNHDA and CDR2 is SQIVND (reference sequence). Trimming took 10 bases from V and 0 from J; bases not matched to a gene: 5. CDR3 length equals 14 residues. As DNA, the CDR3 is TGTGCCACTCGACAGGGGCACTCTGGAAACACCATATATTTT. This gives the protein CATRQGHSGNTIYF.

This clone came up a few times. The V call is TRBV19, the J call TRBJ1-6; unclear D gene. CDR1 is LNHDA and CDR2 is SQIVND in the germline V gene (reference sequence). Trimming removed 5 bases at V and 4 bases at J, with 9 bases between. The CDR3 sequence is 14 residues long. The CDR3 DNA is TGTGCCAGTAGTGCCAGAGGGTATAATTCACCCCTCCACTTT. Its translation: CASSARGYNSPLHF.

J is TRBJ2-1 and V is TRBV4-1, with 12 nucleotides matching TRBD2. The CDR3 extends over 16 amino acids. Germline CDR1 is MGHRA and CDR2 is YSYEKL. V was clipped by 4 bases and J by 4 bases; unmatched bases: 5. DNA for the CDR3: TGCGCCAGCAGCCTCCCCCTAGCGGGAGGGTACAATGAGCAGTTCTTC. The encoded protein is CASSLPLAGGYNEQFF.